A single sample is the source of the 19 T cell receptor beta chains below, sequenced in a study of CD8 T cells in ankylosing spondylitis. TCRdb re-analysed the 5' RACE reads in MiXCR, keeping a single row per CDR3 protein. The sample carries under 300,000 distinct CDR3 sequences, about 10% recorded once. Sequences were obtained from blood, either unsorted or a sorted T cell fraction (not recorded which). These receptors all come from a male donor with ankylosing spondylitis or in good health (not recorded which).

This clonotype was counted ten times or more. The chain uses TRBV29-1 and TRBJ1-1, with D perhaps matching TRBD1 (6 bases). The CDR3 is made up of 14 amino acids. Germline CDR1 and CDR2: SQVTM and ANQGSEA. Trimming cost V 2 bases and J 0 bases, with 10 bases left between them. CDR3 sequence reads: CSVERDTLNTEAFF. For the CDR3, the DNA is TGCAGCGTTGAACGGGACACACTGAACACTGAAGCTTTCTTT.

This clonotype was counted many times. The chain carries TRBV2 and TRBJ1-2, with D unresolved. In germline, CDR1 is SNHLY, CDR2 FYNNEI. CDR3 size: 14 residues. The ends were cut back, 4 bases at V and 0 bases at J, with 9 bases in the middle. This CDR3 is CASSVGSPNYGYTF. In DNA, the CDR3 is TGTGCCAGCAGTGTGGGCAGCCCTAACTATGGCTACACCTTC.

This clonotype appeared many times. The V gene is TRBV7-2, the J gene TRBJ2-1, with 12 bases aligning to TRBD2. The CDR3 is made up of 14 amino acids. Germline loops: CDR1 SGHTA, CDR2 FQGNSA. V dropped 5 bases and J dropped 7; count of bases not matched to a gene: 3. CDR3 amino acids: CASSRTSGINEQFF. For the CDR3, the DNA is TGTGCCAGCAGCCGGACTAGCGGGATAAATGAGCAGTTCTTC.

This clonotype was counted at least ten times. The rearrangement joins TRBV20-1 to TRBJ2-5, with D perhaps matching TRBD1 (5 bases). CDR1 is DFQATT and CDR2 is SNEGSKA in the germline V gene (reference sequence). Deletions cut 4 bases from V and 4 bases from J, with 13 bases between. This CDR3 spans 13 amino acids. The CDR3 loop is CSATKGPRETQYF. In DNA, the CDR3 is TGCAGTGCTACTAAGGGGCCGAGAGAGACCCAGTACTTC.

There are many counts of this clonotype. The rearrangement uses TRBV5-1 and TRBJ2-3; perhaps D is TRBD1 or TRBD2 (5 bases each). This CDR3 is built from 14 residues. Germline V gene data show CDR1 as SGHRS and CDR2 as YFSETQ. The V and J ends lost 4 bases and 5 bases respectively, with 14 bases between them. The DNA of the CDR3 is TGCGCCAGCAGCAACCGGGACCGAAGAGATACGCAGTATTTT. It is translated as CASSNRDRRDTQYF. Using reference TRBV5-1 and TRBJ2-3 for the parts outside the CDR3, the full variable domain is KAGVTQTPRYLIKTRGQQVTLSCSPISGHRSVSWYQQTPGQGLQFLFEYFSETQRNKGNFPGRFSGRQFSNSRSEMNVSTLELGDSALYLCASSNRDRRDTQYFGPGTRLTVL.

The chain joins TRBV7-9 to TRBJ2-7; weak D call: TRBD2 (5 bases). V lost 2 bases and J 0 bases, leaving 8 bases between the germline ends. The CDR3 is 14 amino acids. Germline assignment: CDR1 SEHNR and CDR2 FQNEAQ (reference sequence). This chain's CDR3 is CASSLNLASYEQYF. As DNA, the CDR3 is TGTGCCAGCAGCTTAAACCTAGCCTCCTACGAGCAGTACTTC.

At least ten counts were recorded for this clonotype. The chain has TRBV12-3 or TRBV12-4 and TRBJ2-1; unclear D gene. V shed 6 bases and J shed 7 bases, with 7 bases lying between them. The CDR3 length is 11 residues. The CDR3 spells CASSLLNEQFF. The CDR3, as DNA: TGTGCCAGCAGCCTTTTGAATGAGCAGTTCTTC.

This clonotype appeared a few times. The chain employs TRBV12-3 or TRBV12-4 and TRBJ2-2; D is unclear. V lost 6 bases, J lost 4 bases, and 6 bases lay in between. This CDR3 comprises 12 residues. The CDR3 nucleotides are TGTGCCAGCAGATTTCTCACCGGGGAGCTGTTTTTT. Its translation is CASRFLTGELFF.

At least ten counts were recorded for this clonotype. The genes are TRBV27 and TRBJ1-1; perhaps TRBD1 as D (5 bases). This CDR3 spans 12 amino acids. Trimming pared 8 bases from V and 11 bases from J, leaving 18 bases between. CDR1 and CDR2 from the germline V gene are MNHEY and SMNVEV (reference sequence). CDR3 in amino acids: CASAERGQGAFF. In nucleotides, the CDR3 is TGTGCCAGCGCGGAGAGAGGGCAGGGTGCTTTCTTT.

The chain links TRBV6-6 to TRBJ1-2; D unresolved. The CDR3 consists of 13 residues. V was cut by 6 bases and J by 8 bases, with 16 bases left in between. The germline V gene has CDR1 MNHNY and CDR2 SVGAGI (reference sequence). This CDR3 is CASSEGARWGYTF. The CDR3, as DNA: TGTGCCAGCAGCGAGGGAGCCCGGTGGGGCTACACCTTC.

This clonotype turned up a few times. This sequence joins TRBV7-2 and TRBJ2-7; 10 nucleotides align to TRBD2. The CDR3 spans 15 residues. Germline V gene lookup returns CDR1 SGHTA and CDR2 FQGNSA. V gave up 1 base and J gave up 8 bases; unmatched junction bases: 8. This CDR3 reads CASSLDSSGGRKQYF. The CDR3 DNA reads as TGTGCCAGCAGCTTAGATTCTAGCGGGGGTCGGAAGCAGTACTTC.

The rearrangement uses TRBV29-1 and TRBJ2-7; the D gene could be TRBD1 or TRBD2 (5 bases each). Germline-derived CDR1 and CDR2 are SQVTM and ANQGSEA. This CDR3 spans 15 amino acids. V dropped 6 bases and J dropped 2 bases, with 20 bases sitting between them. The CDR3 nucleotides are TGCAGCGTAAGGGGTCGGGGTAAGAGGGCCTACGAGCAGTACTTC. Amino acid sequence: CSVRGRGKRAYEQYF.

This clonotype has at least ten counts. The chain combines TRBV4-1 with TRBJ2-4, with D hard to call. The CDR3 runs to 14 residues. V was cut by 1 base and J by 8 bases, with 12 bases left in between. CDR1 and CDR2 from the germline V gene are MGHRA and YSYEKL. The DNA for the CDR3 is TGCGCCAGCAGCCAAGTAGGCCGACGAGACATTCAGTACTTC. Protein sequence: CASSQVGRRDIQYF.

This clonotype was picked up many times. V usage is TRBV28 and J usage is TRBJ2-5; 7 positions match TRBD1. This CDR3 has 17 residues. Germline lookup yields CDR1 MDHEN and CDR2 SYDVKM. J gave up 3 bases and V 6 bases, and 16 bases lay outside the gene matches. This CDR3 reads CASSVSGTDSRKETQYF. The CDR3 nucleotides are TGTGCCAGCAGCGTATCCGGGACAGACTCACGGAAAGAGACCCAGTACTTC. The variable domain in full, with the rest retrieved from reference TRBV28 and TRBJ2-5, is DVKVTQSSRYLVKRTGEKVFLECVQDMDHENMFWYRQDPGLGLRLIYFSYDVKMKEKGDIPEGYSVSREKKERFSLILESASTNQTSMYLCASSVSGTDSRKETQYFGPGTRLLVL.

Of note for this clonotype: A much larger clone sits a single nucleotide away, making a read error possible. V is TRBV7-2 and J is TRBJ2-1, with D possibly matching TRBD2 (5 bases). V was pared by 7 bases and J by 4 bases, with 17 bases between. Germline CDR1 is SGHTA and CDR2 is FQGNSA. The length of the CDR3 is 15 residues. CDR3 sequence (DNA): TGTGCCAGCACCCGGGTAATAGCGACATACAATGAGCAGTTCTTC. Its translation is CASTRVIATYNEQFF. Variable domain in full (rest from reference TRBV7-2 and TRBJ2-1): GAGVSQSPSNKVTEKGKDVELRCDPISGHTALYWYRQSLGQGLEFLIYFQGNSAPDKSGLPSDRFSAERTGGSVSTLTIQRTQQEDSAVYLCASTRVIATYNEQFFGPGTRLTVL.

In regard to this clonotype: One junction end disagrees with the germline gene, perhaps due to a read error. This rearrangement joins TRBV6-6 to TRBJ2-3, with D perhaps being TRBD1 or TRBD2 (5 bases each). There are 13 residues in the CDR3. Germline CDR1 is MNHNY and CDR2 is SVGAGI (reference sequence). Written as DNA, the CDR3 is TGTGCCAGCAGAGGAGGCACCACAGGTACGCAGTATTTT. It is translated as CASRGGTTGTQYF.

This clonotype was seen at least ten times. The chain couples TRBV5-1 to TRBJ2-7; 10 bases align to TRBD1. The V and J ends lost 0 bases and 3 bases, in that order; junction bases with no gene match: 9. The CDR3 is 17 amino acids. The germline CDR1 and CDR2 sequences are SGHRS and YFSETQ. The chain's CDR3 is CASSLVSRDRGSYEQYF. The DNA of the CDR3 is TGCGCCAGCAGCTTGGTGAGCCGGGACAGGGGAAGCTACGAGCAGTACTTC.

This clonotype was seen only a few times. This chain links TRBV7-2 with TRBJ2-3; 11 bases match TRBD2. V dropped 2 bases and J dropped 5; count of bases not matched to a gene: 15. Germline-derived CDR1 and CDR2 are SGHTA and FQGNSA. The CDR3 is 19 amino acids. The CDR3 region has the DNA TGTGCCAGCAGCTTACCCAGGACTAGCGGGCACATAATGGGAGATACGCAGTATTTT. Protein sequence: CASSLPRTSGHIMGDTQYF.

This clonotype was detected many times. The gene calls are TRBV6-1 and TRBJ2-1; 9 bases are shared with TRBD1. CDR3 size: 15 residues. V shed 7 bases, J shed 9 bases, and the junction held 13 bases outside the gene matches. Germline loops: CDR1 MNHNS, CDR2 SASEGT. The CDR3 DNA reads TGTGCCAGCAAGAAGTCCGGGACAGGGTACCGTGAGCAGTTCTTC. The encoded protein is CASKKSGTGYREQFF.